In its sample, the clone carrying this TCR beta chain was seen a few times. These data originate in a study of T-cell reconstitution after alpha-beta-depleted transplantation in children. The CDR3 consists of 17 residues. With 2 bases clipped from V and 0 bases from J, the junction kept 8 bases outside the gene matches. In germline, CDR1 is SGDLS, CDR2 YYNGEE. The TCRbeta library incorporated unique molecular identifiers. Using its own MiXCR run on the PCR reads, TCRdb lists one record per CDR3 protein. The data show around 410,000 distinct CDR3 sequences, roughly a tenth seen once. This clonotype was sampled from a human donor who donated a stem cell graft to a child with acute myeloid leukemia. The rearrangement joins TRBV9 to TRBJ2-3; TRBD1 agrees at 8 bases. The starting material was PBMCs from the stem cell graft donor, obtained from the stem cell graft. CDR3 DNA: TGTGCCAGCAGCGTCGACCTCCGGGACAGGAGCACAGATACGCAGTATTTT. Translated: CASSVDLRDRSTDTQYF.